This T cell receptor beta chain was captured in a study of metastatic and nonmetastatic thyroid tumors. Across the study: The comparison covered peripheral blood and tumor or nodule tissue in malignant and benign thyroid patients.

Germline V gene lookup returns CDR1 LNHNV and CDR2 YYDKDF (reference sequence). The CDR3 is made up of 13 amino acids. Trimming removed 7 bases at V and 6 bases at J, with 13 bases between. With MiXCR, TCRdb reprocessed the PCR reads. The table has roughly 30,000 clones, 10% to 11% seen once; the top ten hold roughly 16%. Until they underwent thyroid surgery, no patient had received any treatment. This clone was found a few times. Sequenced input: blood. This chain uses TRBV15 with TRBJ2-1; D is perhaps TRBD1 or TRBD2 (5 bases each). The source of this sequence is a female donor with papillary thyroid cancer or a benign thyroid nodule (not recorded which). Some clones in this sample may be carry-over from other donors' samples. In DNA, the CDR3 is TGTGCCACCACGGGACCTCCAGGCAATGAGCAGTTCTTC. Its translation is CATTGPPGNEQFF.